Following are 10 T cell receptor beta chains from one sample sequenced in a study of blood T cell repertoires in COVID-19. This table comes from immunoSEQ multiplex PCR, and its TCRdb copy is limited to in-frame clones, with some not included. The sample has approximately 170,000 clones; 86% are singletons. Sequenced sample: peripheral blood. The receptors were gathered from a man in his 70s with acute or convalescent COVID-19.

The chain is built from TRBV5-1 and TRBJ1-4; D gene uncertain. V lost 2 bases to trimming and J lost 5 bases, with 7 bases between them. The CDR3 contains 13 residues. Per the germline V gene, CDR1 is SGHRS and CDR2 is YFSETQ. CDR3 coding DNA: TGCGCCAGCAGCTTTGGAGTGAATGAAAAACTGTTTTTT. Encoded protein: CASSFGVNEKLFF.

The chain recombines TRBV5-1 with TRBJ2-2; a possible D gene is TRBD1 (6 bases). Per the germline V gene, CDR1 is SGHRS and CDR2 is YFSETQ. There are 16 residues in the CDR3. V was pared by 3 bases and J by 5 bases, with 17 bases between. The DNA for the CDR3 is TGCGCCAGCAGCTCGGATACAGGGTCAGTAACCGGGGAGCTGTTTTTT. This sequence encodes CASSSDTGSVTGELFF.

The chain combines TRBV9 with TRBJ2-7; 9 nucleotides align to TRBD1. V was clipped by 3 bases and J by 5 bases; unmatched bases: 6. Germline V lookup: CDR1 SGDLS, CDR2 YYNGEE. The CDR3 length is 14 residues. CDR3 residues: CASSEGTGKNEQYF. DNA for the CDR3: TGTGCCAGCAGCGAGGGGACAGGGAAGAACGAGCAGTACTTC.

The rearrangement links TRBV5-1 to TRBJ2-1; no reliable D call. Germline V CDR1 and CDR2: SGHRS, YFSETQ. Between the trimmed V and J ends, which lost 1 base and 9 bases, there was a span of 8 bases. CDR3 length equals 12 residues. CDR3: CASSLSSSEQFF. CDR3 bases: TGCGCCAGCAGCTTGAGTAGTTCTGAGCAGTTCTTC. Combining the CDR3 with reference TRBV5-1 and TRBJ2-1 gives the whole variable domain KAGVTQTPRYLIKTRGQQVTLSCSPISGHRSVSWYQQTPGQGLQFLFEYFSETQRNKGNFPGRFSGRQFSNSRSEMNVSTLELGDSALYLCASSLSSSEQFFGPGTRLTVL.

The chain links TRBV15 to TRBJ2-7; D is perhaps TRBD1 (5 bases). This CDR3 region has 15 residues. Trimming took 5 bases from V and 0 from J, leaving 14 bases between them. Germline loops: CDR1 LNHNV, CDR2 YYDKDF (reference sequence). CDR3 sequence: CATSPGAVASYEQYF. In DNA, the CDR3 is TGTGCCACCAGCCCTGGGGCAGTAGCCTCCTACGAGCAGTACTTC.

This chain links TRBV5-6 with TRBJ1-1; possible D gene TRBD1, 5 bases. CDR3 length: 18 residues. V dropped 5 bases and J dropped 1 base, with 24 bases sitting between them. Germline V lookup: CDR1 SGHDT, CDR2 YYEEEE. The CDR3 sequence: CASSQTPLRGRRNTEAFF. CDR3 in DNA: TGTGCCAGCAGTCAGACCCCTCTTAGGGGAAGGCGGAACACTGAAGCTTTCTTT. Filled out from reference TRBV5-6 and TRBJ1-1, the complete variable domain reads DAGVTQSPTHLIKTRGQQVTLRCSPKSGHDTVSWYQQALGQGPQFIFQYYEEEERQRGNFPDRFSGHQFPNYSSELNVNALLLGDSALYLCASSQTPLRGRRNTEAFFGQGTRLTVV.

Here the CDR3 reads CASSSDRTYEQYF. CDR3 in DNA: TGCGCCAGCAGTTCAGACAGGACCTACGAGCAGTACTTC. This chain joins TRBV10-1 and TRBJ2-7, with D possibly TRBD1 on 6 matching bases. The CDR3 contains 13 residues. V shed 5 bases and J shed 2 bases, with 10 bases lying between them. Germline V gives CDR1 WNHNN, CDR2 SYGVQD (reference sequence).

This chain joins TRBV9 and TRBJ2-2; 10 nucleotides match TRBD2. The CDR3 is 20 amino acids. Germline V lookup: CDR1 SGDLS, CDR2 YYNGEE. The V gene end was trimmed by 4 bases and the J gene end by 4 bases; junction bases not matched to a gene: 19. Written as DNA, the CDR3 is TGTGCCAGCAGCCCCTCGATTAGGTATCAGCGGGGGGGCGGCACCGGGGAGCTGTTTTTT. Encoded protein: CASSPSIRYQRGGGTGELFF.

The chain combines TRBV19 with TRBJ1-6; D possibly corresponds to TRBD1 (5 bases). Per the germline V gene, CDR1 is LNHDA and CDR2 is SQIVND (reference sequence). This CDR3 is 13 amino acids long. The ends were cut back, 7 bases at V and 9 bases at J, with 13 bases in the middle. The CDR3 reads CASKEGVISPLHF. The DNA for the CDR3 is TGTGCCAGTAAGGAAGGGGTCATTTCACCCCTCCACTTT.

V is TRBV27 and J is TRBJ2-5; D is possibly TRBD1 (7 bases). Germline CDR1 and CDR2: MNHEY and SMNVEV (reference sequence). The V end was cut by 1 base, the J end by 5 bases, with 11 bases between. The CDR3 covers 14 residues. The CDR3 reads CASSLWAGQETQYF. For the CDR3, the DNA is TGTGCCAGCAGTTTATGGGCGGGACAGGAGACCCAGTACTTC.